These T cell receptor beta chains were read from a single sample in a study of blood T cell repertoires in COVID-19. Data came from immunoSEQ multiplex PCR; TCRdb stores just in-frame clones and leaves some out. The data show some 80,000 clones, 75% to 90% seen once. Sequencing was done on a sample of peripheral blood. The origin of the receptors is a human donor in a cohort sampled during active COVID-19. The conserved cysteine and the conserved F or W are not part of the CDR3 here. The D gene is left open where the match is weak. The size of a clone is reported for some rows only, either as once, few or many, or as a class for expanded clones.

clone size	D gene	V gene	J gene	CDR3 protein
once	NA	TRBV25-1	TRBJ1-5	ASSQTGYQPQH
NA	NA	TRBV15	TRBJ2-3	ATSRERQPDTQY
NA	NA	TRBV3-1/TRBV3-2	TRBJ2-3	ASSQVGSRNTQY
many	NA	TRBV28	TRBJ1-1	ASSLGSLRDTEAF
NA	NA	TRBV12-3/TRBV12-4	TRBJ2-1	ASSLPQRDEQF
NA	TRBD1	TRBV10-3	TRBJ2-7	ANGQGNYEQY
once	NA	TRBV10-1	TRBJ2-1	ASSDPGNEQF
NA	TRBD1	TRBV10-3	TRBJ2-5	AISGTGATETQY
NA	NA	TRBV10-3	TRBJ1-3	AISESSSVAIY
NA	NA	TRBV7-9	TRBJ2-7	ASSLIDTGEQY
NA	TRBD2	TRBV7-2	TRBJ2-7	ASSLQTSSYEQY
NA	NA	TRBV24-1	TRBJ1-1	ATSSGRTEAF
NA	TRBD1	TRBV19	TRBJ1-6	ASRDGQGNNSPLH
NA	TRBD1	TRBV19	TRBJ2-7	ASGQGALAAEQY